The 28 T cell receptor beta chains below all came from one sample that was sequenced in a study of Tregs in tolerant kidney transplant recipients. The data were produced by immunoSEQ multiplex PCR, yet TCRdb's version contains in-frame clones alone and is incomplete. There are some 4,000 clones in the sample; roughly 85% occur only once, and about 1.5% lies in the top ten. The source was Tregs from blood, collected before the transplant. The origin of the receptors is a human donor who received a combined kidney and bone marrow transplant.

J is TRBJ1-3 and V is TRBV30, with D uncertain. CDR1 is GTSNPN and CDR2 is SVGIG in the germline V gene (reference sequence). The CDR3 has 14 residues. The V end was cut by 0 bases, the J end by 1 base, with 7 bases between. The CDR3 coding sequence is TGTGCCTGGAGTGTACTCCGTTCTGGAAACACCATATATTTT. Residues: CAWSVLRSGNTIYF.

The CDR3 protein is CASSPGTGDYGYTF. The CDR3 bases are TGTGCCAGCAGCCCCGGGACAGGGGACTATGGCTACACCTTC. This chain joins TRBV7-2 and TRBJ1-2, with TRBD1 matching over 10 bases. The CDR3 is 14 amino acids. The J segment lost 3 bases and the V segment lost 5 bases, leaving 3 bases of the junction unmatched. The germline V gene encodes CDR1 SGHTA and CDR2 FQGNSA. The whole variable domain, filled in from reference TRBV7-2 and TRBJ1-2, reads GAGVSQSPSNKVTEKGKDVELRCDPISGHTALYWYRQSLGQGLEFLIYFQGNSAPDKSGLPSDRFSAERTGGSVSTLTIQRTQQEDSAVYLCASSPGTGDYGYTFGSGTRLTVV.

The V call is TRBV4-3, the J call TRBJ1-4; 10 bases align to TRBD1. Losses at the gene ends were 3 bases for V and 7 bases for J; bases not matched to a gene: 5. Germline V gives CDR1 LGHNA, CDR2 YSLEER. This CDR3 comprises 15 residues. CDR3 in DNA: TGCGCCAGCAGCCACGGACAGGGGGAGGGTGAAAAACTGTTTTTT. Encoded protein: CASSHGQGEGEKLFF.

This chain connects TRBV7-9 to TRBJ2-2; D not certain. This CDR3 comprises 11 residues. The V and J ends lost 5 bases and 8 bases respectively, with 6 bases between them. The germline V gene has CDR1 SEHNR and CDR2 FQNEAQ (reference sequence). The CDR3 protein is CASSQKGELFF. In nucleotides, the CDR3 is TGTGCCAGCAGCCAGAAGGGGGAGCTGTTTTTT.

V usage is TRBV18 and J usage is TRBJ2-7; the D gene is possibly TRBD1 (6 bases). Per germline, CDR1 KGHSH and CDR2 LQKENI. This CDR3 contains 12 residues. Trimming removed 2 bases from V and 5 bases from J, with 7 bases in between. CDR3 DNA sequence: TGTGCCAGCTCACCATCAGGGGACGAGCAGTACTTC. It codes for CASSPSGDEQYF.

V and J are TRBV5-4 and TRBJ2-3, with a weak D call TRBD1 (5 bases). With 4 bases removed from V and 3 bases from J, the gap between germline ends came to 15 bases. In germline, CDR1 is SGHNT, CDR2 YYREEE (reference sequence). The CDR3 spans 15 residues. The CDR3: CASSPDSRATDTQYF. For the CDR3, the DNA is TGTGCCAGCAGCCCAGACAGCAGAGCGACAGATACGCAGTATTTT.

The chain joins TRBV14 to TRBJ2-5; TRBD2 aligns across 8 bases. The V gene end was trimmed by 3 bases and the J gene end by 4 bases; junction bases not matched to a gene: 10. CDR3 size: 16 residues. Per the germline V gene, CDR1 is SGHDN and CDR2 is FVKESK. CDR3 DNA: TGTGCCAGCAGCCATTTGACGGGAGGGCCGATAGAGACCCAGTACTTC. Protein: CASSHLTGGPIETQYF. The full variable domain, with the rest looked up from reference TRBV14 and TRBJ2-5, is EAGVTQFPSHSVIEKGQTVTLRCDPISGHDNLYWYRRVMGKEIKFLLHFVKESKQDESGMPNNRFLAERTGGTYSTLKVQPAELEDSGVYFCASSHLTGGPIETQYFGPGTRLLVL.

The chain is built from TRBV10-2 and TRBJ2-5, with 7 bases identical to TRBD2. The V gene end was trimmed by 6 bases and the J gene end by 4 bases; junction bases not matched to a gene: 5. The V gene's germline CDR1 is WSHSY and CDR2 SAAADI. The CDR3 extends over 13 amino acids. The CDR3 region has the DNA TGCGCCAGCAGCAGAGCGGGACTAGAGACCCAGTACTTC. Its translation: CASSRAGLETQYF.

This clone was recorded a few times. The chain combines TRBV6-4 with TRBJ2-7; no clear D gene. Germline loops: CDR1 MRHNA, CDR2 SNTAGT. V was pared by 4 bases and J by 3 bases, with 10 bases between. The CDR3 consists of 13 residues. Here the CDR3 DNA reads TGTGCCAGCAGTGTCGCCCCGGGCTACGAGCAGTACTTC. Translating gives CASSVAPGYEQYF.

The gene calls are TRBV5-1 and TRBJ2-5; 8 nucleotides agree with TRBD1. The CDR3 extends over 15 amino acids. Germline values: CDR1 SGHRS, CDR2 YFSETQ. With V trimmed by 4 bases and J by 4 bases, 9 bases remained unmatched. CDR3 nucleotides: TGCGCCAGCAGCAACCCAGGGGGCTTAGGAGAGACCCAGTACTTC. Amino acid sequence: CASSNPGGLGETQYF.

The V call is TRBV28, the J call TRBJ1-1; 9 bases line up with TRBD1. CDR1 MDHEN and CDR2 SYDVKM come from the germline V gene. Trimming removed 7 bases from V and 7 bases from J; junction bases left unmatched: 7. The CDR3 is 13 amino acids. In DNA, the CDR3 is TGTGCCAGCACCCTCCCGGACAGGGGTGAAGCTTTCTTT. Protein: CASTLPDRGEAFF.

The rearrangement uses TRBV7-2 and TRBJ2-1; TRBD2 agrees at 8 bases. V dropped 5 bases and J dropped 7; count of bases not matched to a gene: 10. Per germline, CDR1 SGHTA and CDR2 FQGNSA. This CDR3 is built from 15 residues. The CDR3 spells CASSAESGSWNEQFF. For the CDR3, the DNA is TGTGCCAGCAGCGCCGAGAGCGGGAGTTGGAATGAGCAGTTCTTC. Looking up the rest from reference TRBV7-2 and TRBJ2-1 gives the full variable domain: GAGVSQSPSNKVTEKGKDVELRCDPISGHTALYWYRQSLGQGLEFLIYFQGNSAPDKSGLPSDRFSAERTGGSVSTLTIQRTQQEDSAVYLCASSAESGSWNEQFFGPGTRLTVL.

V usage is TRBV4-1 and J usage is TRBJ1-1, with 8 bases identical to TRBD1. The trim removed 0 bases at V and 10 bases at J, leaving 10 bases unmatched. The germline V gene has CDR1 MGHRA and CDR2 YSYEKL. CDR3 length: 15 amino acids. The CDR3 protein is CASSQEDREGRRAFF. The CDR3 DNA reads TGCGCCAGCAGCCAAGAGGACAGGGAGGGACGTCGAGCTTTCTTT.

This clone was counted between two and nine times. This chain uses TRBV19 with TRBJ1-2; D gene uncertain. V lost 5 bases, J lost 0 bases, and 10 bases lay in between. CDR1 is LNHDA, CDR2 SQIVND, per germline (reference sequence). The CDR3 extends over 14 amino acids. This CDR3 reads CASSEGVPNYGYTF. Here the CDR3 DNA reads TGTGCCAGTAGTGAGGGAGTTCCTAACTATGGCTACACCTTC.

The CDR3 spells CASSLLREGGNEQFF. The CDR3 coding sequence is TGTGCCAGCAGTTTACTGCGGGAGGGCGGGAATGAGCAGTTCTTC. The V gene is TRBV28, the J gene TRBJ2-1; 9 positions agree with TRBD2. The germline CDR1 and CDR2 sequences are MDHEN and SYDVKM. CDR3 length: 15 residues. After removal of 2 bases from V and 7 bases from J, the junction contained 6 bases not matched to a gene.

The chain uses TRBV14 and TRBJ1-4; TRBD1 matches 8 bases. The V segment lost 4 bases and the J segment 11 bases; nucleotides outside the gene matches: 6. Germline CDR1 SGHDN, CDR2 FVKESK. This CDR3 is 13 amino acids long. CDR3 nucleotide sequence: TGTGCCAGCAGCCCTAGGACAGGGCGGAAACTGTTTTTT. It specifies CASSPRTGRKLFF.

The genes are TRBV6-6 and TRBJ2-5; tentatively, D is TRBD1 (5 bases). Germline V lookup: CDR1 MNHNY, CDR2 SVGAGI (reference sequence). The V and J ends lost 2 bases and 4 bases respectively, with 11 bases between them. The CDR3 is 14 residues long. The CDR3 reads CASSYVDRLETQYF. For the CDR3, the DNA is TGTGCCAGCAGTTACGTTGACAGATTAGAGACCCAGTACTTC.

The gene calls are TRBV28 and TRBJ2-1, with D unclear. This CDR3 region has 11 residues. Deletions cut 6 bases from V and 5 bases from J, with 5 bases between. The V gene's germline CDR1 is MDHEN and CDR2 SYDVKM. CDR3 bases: TGTGCCAGCAGAACTGACAATGAGCAGTTCTTC. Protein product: CASRTDNEQFF.

CDR3 DNA: TGCGCCAGCAGCTTTGGACAGGACGTCGGAGAGCAGTACTTC. This codes for CASSFGQDVGEQYF. This chain uses TRBV5-1 with TRBJ2-7; 7 bases agree with TRBD1. V shed 2 bases and J 7 bases; nucleotides not matched to a gene: 9. This CDR3 is built from 14 residues. Germline-derived CDR1 and CDR2 are SGHRS and YFSETQ.

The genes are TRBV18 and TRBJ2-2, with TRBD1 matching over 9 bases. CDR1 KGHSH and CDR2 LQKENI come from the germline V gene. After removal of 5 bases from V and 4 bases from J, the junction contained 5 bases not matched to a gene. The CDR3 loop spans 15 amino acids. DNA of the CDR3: TGTGCCAGCTCATCCCGACAGGGGGGCACCGGGGAGCTGTTTTTT. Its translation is CASSSRQGGTGELFF.

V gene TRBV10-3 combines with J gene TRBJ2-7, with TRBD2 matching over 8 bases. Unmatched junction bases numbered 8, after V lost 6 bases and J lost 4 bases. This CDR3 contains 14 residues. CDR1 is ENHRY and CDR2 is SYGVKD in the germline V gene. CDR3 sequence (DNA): TGTGCCATCAGCGCCAGCGGGAGCTCGTACGAGCAGTACTTC. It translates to CAISASGSSYEQYF.

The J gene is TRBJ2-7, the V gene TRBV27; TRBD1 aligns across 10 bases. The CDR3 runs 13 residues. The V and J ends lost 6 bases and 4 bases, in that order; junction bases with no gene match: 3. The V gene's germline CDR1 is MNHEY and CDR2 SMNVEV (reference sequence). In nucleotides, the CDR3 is TGTGCCAGCAGGCGGACAGGGGGGTACGAGCAGTACTTC. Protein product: CASRRTGGYEQYF.

In nucleotides, the CDR3 is TGTGCCAGCAGCCAAGACGGCGCGGGAGGGCCTGTCATTGAGCAGTTCTTC. Its protein product is CASSQDGAGGPVIEQFF. V usage is TRBV4-2 and J usage is TRBJ2-1; TRBD2 matches at 9 bases. V lost 0 bases, J lost 9 bases, and 12 bases stayed unmatched. CDR3 size: 17 residues. The germline V gene has CDR1 LGHNA and CDR2 YNFKEQ.

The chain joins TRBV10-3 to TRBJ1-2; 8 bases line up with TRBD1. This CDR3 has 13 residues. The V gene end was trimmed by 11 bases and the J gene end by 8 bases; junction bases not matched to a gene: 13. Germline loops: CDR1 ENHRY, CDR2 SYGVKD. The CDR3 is CAVTTGEERGYTF. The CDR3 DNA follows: TGTGCCGTCACGACAGGGGAAGAGAGGGGCTACACCTTC.

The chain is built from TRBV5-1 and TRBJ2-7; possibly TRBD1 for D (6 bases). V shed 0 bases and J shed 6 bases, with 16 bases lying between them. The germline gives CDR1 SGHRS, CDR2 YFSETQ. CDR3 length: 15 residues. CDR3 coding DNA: TGCGCCAGCAGCTTGGCCTTAGGGTTAGGGGGCGAGCAGTACTTC. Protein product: CASSLALGLGGEQYF.

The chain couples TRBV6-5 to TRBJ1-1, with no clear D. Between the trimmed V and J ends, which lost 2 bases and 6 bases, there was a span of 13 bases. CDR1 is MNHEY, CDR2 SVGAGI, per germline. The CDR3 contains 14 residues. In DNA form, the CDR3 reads TGTGCCAGCAGTTACCTTTTCCCCTACGCTGAAGCTTTCTTT. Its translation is CASSYLFPYAEAFF.

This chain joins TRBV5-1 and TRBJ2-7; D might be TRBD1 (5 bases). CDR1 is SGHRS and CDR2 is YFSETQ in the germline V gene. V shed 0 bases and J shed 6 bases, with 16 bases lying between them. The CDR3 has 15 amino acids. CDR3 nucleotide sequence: TGCGCCAGCAGCTTGGGAATTTTACAGGTGTCCGAGCAGTACTTC. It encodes CASSLGILQVSEQYF.

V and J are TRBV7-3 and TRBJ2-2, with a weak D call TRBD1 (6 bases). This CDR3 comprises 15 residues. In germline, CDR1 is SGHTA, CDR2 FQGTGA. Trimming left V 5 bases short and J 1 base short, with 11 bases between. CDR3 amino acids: CASSLDRMNTGELFF. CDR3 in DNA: TGTGCCAGCAGCCTCGACAGGATGAACACCGGGGAGCTGTTTTTT.